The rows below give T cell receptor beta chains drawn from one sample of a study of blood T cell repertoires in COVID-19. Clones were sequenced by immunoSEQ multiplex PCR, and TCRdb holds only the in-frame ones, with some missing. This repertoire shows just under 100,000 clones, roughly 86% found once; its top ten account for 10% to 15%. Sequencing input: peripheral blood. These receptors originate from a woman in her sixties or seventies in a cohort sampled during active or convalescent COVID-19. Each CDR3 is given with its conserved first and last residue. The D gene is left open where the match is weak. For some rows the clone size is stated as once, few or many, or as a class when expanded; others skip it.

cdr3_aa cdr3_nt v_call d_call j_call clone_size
CASSSLPGQGGNEQFF TGTGCCAGCAGCTCCCTCCCCGGACAGGGGGGGAATGAGCAGTTCTTC TRBV2 TRBD1 TRBJ2-1 .
CASSSSTSGGAVSEIGELFF TGTGCCAGCAGTTCATCGACTAGCGGGGGGGCCGTAAGTGAGATCGGGGAGCTGTTTTTT TRBV6-2/TRBV6-3 TRBD2 TRBJ2-2 .
CARSKSQSGTEAFF TGTGCCAGAAGCAAAAGTCAGTCGGGCACTGAAGCTTTCTTT TRBV5-3 . TRBJ1-1 .
CASKPQENYGYTF TGTGCCAGCAAACCACAAGAAAACTATGGCTACACCTTC TRBV12-3/TRBV12-4 . TRBJ1-2 .
CASSSSGSSYNEQFF TGTGCCAGCAGCAGCAGCGGGAGCTCCTACAATGAGCAGTTCTTC TRBV9 TRBD2 TRBJ2-1 .
CSVGAPGAGANVLTF TGCAGCGTTGGGGCACCGGGGGCTGGGGCCAACGTCCTGACTTTC TRBV29-1 . TRBJ2-6 few
CASSVSDQPQHF TGTGCCAGCAGTGTAAGCGATCAGCCCCAGCATTTT TRBV28 . TRBJ1-5 .
CASSTRQGGVYGYTF TGTGCCAGCAGTACGAGACAGGGTGGTGTCTATGGCTACACCTTC TRBV27 TRBD1 TRBJ1-2 .
CASSIQPIMPQHF TGTGCCAGTAGTATCCAACCTATTATGCCCCAGCATTTT TRBV19 . TRBJ1-5 .
CATTTSGGEAFF TGTGCCACCACGACATCTGGAGGTGAAGCTTTCTTT TRBV24-1 . TRBJ1-1 .
CASSPIRTGADTQYF TGTGCCAGCTCACCTATACGGACAGGGGCAGATACGCAGTATTTT TRBV18 TRBD1 TRBJ2-3 .
CASSLRTGVINQPQHF TGTGCCAGCAGTTTAAGGACAGGGGTTATCAATCAGCCCCAGCATTTT TRBV28 TRBD1 TRBJ1-5 .
CARQGWKSNQPQHF TGTGCCAGACAGGGGTGGAAGAGCAATCAGCCCCAGCATTTT TRBV19 TRBD1 TRBJ1-5 .
CATSDSPNEKLFF TGTGCCACCAGTGATTCTCCCAATGAAAAACTGTTTTTT TRBV24-1 . TRBJ1-4 .
CASSIGRGFTEAFF TGTGCCAGTAGTATAGGGAGGGGCTTCACTGAAGCTTTCTTT TRBV19 . TRBJ1-1 .
CASSVSGSPTDTQYF TGTGCCAGCAGCGTTAGCGGGAGCCCCACAGATACGCAGTATTTT TRBV9 TRBD2 TRBJ2-3 .
CASSEWRSSGNTIYF TGTGCCAGCAGTGAGTGGAGGTCCTCTGGAAACACCATATATTTT TRBV2 . TRBJ1-3 once